The 5 T cell receptor beta chains below were found in one sample sequenced in a study of regulatory T cells in long-lasting Graves disease (dated by TCRdb to about 2021). The time point label, read with the paper, signifies: persistent/refractory GD, antithyroid drugs over 5 years with positive TRAb. RNA was extracted from PBMCs in TRIzol for both TCR sequencing and RNA sequencing. Libraries came from multiplex PCR. Instrument used: Illumina HiSeq 4000. iRepertoire HTBI primers and Arm-PCR amplification of CDR3 regions were used to construct TCR beta libraries. Using fastp trimming at Q25 and MiXCR clonotype assembly, TCRdb reanalyzed the public sequencing data and kept in-frame beta chains. CDR3 protein sequences are deduplicated, and each keeps its most common genes and DNA. Present in this sample are roughly 400,000 distinct CDR3 sequences, less than 25% of which were seen just once. Jointly, the top ten make up roughly 20% of the sample.

Sample: peripheral blood mononuclear cells (PBMCs), taken when the disease was refractory, from a patient treated with antithyroid drugs. Receptor source: a female donor with Graves disease.

This clonotype was counted at least ten times. The chain carries TRBV28 and TRBJ2-7; 10 positions agree with TRBD1. Germline lookup yields CDR1 MDHEN and CDR2 SYDVKM. Trimming cost V 8 bases and J 2 bases; bases outside gene matches: 6. The CDR3 length is 14 residues. The CDR3 DNA follows: TGTGCCAGCCTCGGACAGGGGGGCCCCTACGAGCAGTACTTC. The encoded protein is CASLGQGGPYEQYF.

This clonotype occurred a few times. The genes are TRBV6-1 and TRBJ2-2; a weak D match, TRBD1 (6 bases). This CDR3 has 17 residues. The germline gives CDR1 MNHNS, CDR2 SASEGT. The V end was cut by 9 bases, the J end by 5 bases, with 25 bases between. CDR3 DNA sequence: TGTGCCAGTACATACCAGGGCCGGGCGAGGGGGACCGGGGAGCTGTTTTTT. Translating it yields CASTYQGRARGTGELFF.

This clonotype has a handful of counts. J is TRBJ2-7 and V is TRBV6-5; D unclear. Germline assignment: CDR1 MNHEY and CDR2 SVGAGI. V gave up 3 bases and J gave up 5 bases, with 20 bases separating them. The CDR3 consists of 16 residues. This CDR3 reads CASSYSSGPSGHEQYF. The CDR3 bases are TGTGCCAGCAGTTATTCCTCTGGCCCCTCGGGCCACGAGCAGTACTTC.

This sequence joins TRBV4-3 and TRBJ2-5; D is possibly TRBD2 (7 bases). Germline V lookup: CDR1 LGHNA, CDR2 YSLEER. V was trimmed by 0 bases and J by 5 bases, leaving 13 bases between them. The CDR3 has 15 amino acids. The CDR3 spells CASSQDGRGRETQYF. The CDR3, as DNA: TGCGCCAGCAGCCAAGATGGGCGGGGGCGGGAGACCCAGTACTTC.

V gene TRBV5-1 combines with J gene TRBJ1-1; D is unresolved. The V and J ends lost 0 bases and 0 bases respectively, with 9 bases between them. Germline V gene data show CDR1 as SGHRS and CDR2 as YFSETQ. The CDR3 is made up of 15 amino acids. The CDR3 is CASSLEPSVNTEAFF. Here the CDR3 DNA reads TGCGCCAGCAGCTTGGAACCATCGGTGAACACTGAAGCTTTCTTT.